The text below deals with one T cell receptor beta chain. It has no known antigen specificity. It has no much larger one-base neighbor in the sample; base qualities were not kept. Per the publication, the time point label means: about 28 days (+/-7) after the second vaccine dose. AZD1222 recipients given second doses at about 4 weeks or at about 12 weeks were pooled, since spike-specific TCR depth and breadth were not found to differ between the two schedules. Vaccinee samples came from UK trials COV001 and COV002, including a single-blind randomized controlled phase 2/3 trial of AZD1222 (ChAdOx1 nCoV-19) in healthy adults. Trial participant PBMC samples were collected at day 0 and day 28 after the second dose for TCRbeta chain sequencing. This sample was included in a study of T cell responses to AZD1222 COVID-19 vaccine (dated by TCRdb to the early 2020s). For the study in its entirety: TCR sequencing covered 230 to 250 trial participants: 200 to 210 given two doses of AZD1222 and about 26 given two doses of MenACWY control vaccine. Trial participants were enrolled into age subgroups of 18-55, 56-69 and 70-plus years, which contained about 150, 27 and 61 TCR-sequenced participants, respectively.

The CDR3 regions of human TCRbeta chains were analyzed by immunosequencing. The original methods were these. TCRs in the repertoires were matched against a reference library of SARS-CoV-2-specific TCRs that had been generated with the MIRA antigen-specificity platform. Breadth meant the fraction of unique TCRs that were SARS-CoV-2-associated, whereas depth meant the fraction of total T cells that were SARS-CoV-2-associated. Using the MIRA data, every spike-specific TCR was mapped to the spike region that the TCR reacted to and assigned to either a CD4 or a CD8 class. Log10-transformed breadth and depth values were compared by one-way ANOVA with Sidak's multiple comparisons tests. TCRdb carries this immuneACCESS record with in-frame sequences only. Its versions omit some clonotypes, under half of them owing to an unresolved V gene in the studies checked, with the rest unexplained. V and J calls and clone size come straight from that table; D and trimming were deduced from the DNA. This sample lists some 180,000 clones; 90% to 95% were detected once. The ten largest clones take up approximately 1.7% of the sample.

What the work shows at the level of the full study, not this receptor alone: The whole spike protein was spanned by vaccine-associated CD4 TCRs, and dominant responses were seen in regions 160-218 and 743-854. After two AZD1222 doses, spike-specific TCR breadth and depth were significantly higher than at day 0 and than in MenACWY recipients. Because no samples from the day 14 peak response were available, repertoires could be characterized only after the peak T cell response. Participants were mostly white British, with more females than males. The authors suggested clonal diversity may have been underestimated. Conclusions about previously exposed vaccinees were limited because only five to seven AZD1222 recipients were SARS-CoV-2 seropositive at baseline. In the small 56-69-year group, the increase in depth fell short of significance, most likely because of low power. Reportedly, close to half of the unique spike-specific TCRs recognized epitopes lying outside the regions that are mutated in the B.1.351 and B.1.1.7 variants.

The V end loses 0 bases and the J end loses 5 bases, and a stretch of 10 bases separates them. CDR1 WNHNN and CDR2 SYGVQD are derived from the germline V gene (reference sequence). Inclusive of the bounding cysteine and phenylalanine, the CDR3 is 14 residues long. Solely the CDR3 DNA is kept, with 42 bases framed from the first base. The input for sequencing was peripheral blood, taken 28 days after the second AZD1222 dose. This chain is built from TRBV10-1 and TRBJ2-5; the D gene is possibly TRBD2, with 5 bases matching. The receptor was isolated from an adult who received the AZD1222 COVID-19 vaccine. The CDR3 protein: CASSESGRRETQYF. The nucleotide sequence is TGCGCCAGCAGTGAGTCGGGCAGGAGGGAGACCCAGTACTTC.